The T cell receptor (beta chain) under discussion was sequenced for a study of cytomegalovirus exposure and HLA in healthy donors. CDR1 SGHRS and CDR2 YFSETQ come from the germline V gene. This CDR3 has 15 residues. 60 Vbeta and 13 Jbeta primers were used in PCR. The table came from immunoSEQ multiplex PCR; TCRdb's copy has only in-frame clones and leaves some out. The sample data list tens of thousands of clones. This sequence was found in a woman aged 25 to 39 in good health and CMV-seropositive. The chain recombines TRBV5-1 with TRBJ2-5, with 10 bases aligning to TRBD2. Matching the DNA end better, TRBJ2-7 makes the J call doubtful. Input material: PBMCs. The CDR3 here is CASSLGTSGFYEQYF. Written as DNA, the CDR3 is TGCGCCAGCAGCTTGGGGACTAGCGGCTTCTACGAGCAGTACTTC.